A single sample gave rise to the 13 T cell receptor beta chains below, sequenced in a study of blood T cells in healthy people across ages. A second PCR of 7 to 11 cycles used a sample-barcoded 5' primer and a J-beta primer mix. TCRdb itself ran the 5' RACE reads through MiXCR, one entry per CDR3 protein. The table has 1.4 million to 1.5 million distinct CDR3 sequences, roughly 40% seen once. The sequencing input was blood. The receptors shown here come from a woman under 30 in good health.

This clonotype occurred a few times. The chain uses TRBV3-1 and TRBJ1-2; 8 bases map to TRBD1. The CDR3 spans 14 residues. V dropped 6 bases and J dropped 2; count of bases not matched to a gene: 5. Germline lookup yields CDR1 LGHDT and CDR2 YNNKEL (reference sequence). The CDR3 loop is CASRDRTGNYGYTF. The CDR3 DNA reads TGTGCCAGCAGGGATCGGACAGGGAACTATGGCTACACCTTC. The variable domain in full, completed from reference TRBV3-1 and TRBJ1-2, reads DTAVSQTPKYLVTQMGNDKSIKCEQNLGHDTMYWYKQDSKKFLKIMFSYNNKELIINETVPNRFSPKSPDKAHLNLHINSLELGDSAVYFCASRDRTGNYGYTFGSGTRLTVV.

V is TRBV2 and J is TRBJ2-7; the D is unclear. The CDR3 runs 12 residues. V gave up 6 bases and J gave up 0 bases, with 6 bases separating them. Germline loops: CDR1 SNHLY, CDR2 FYNNEI. The CDR3 protein is CASRGNSYEQYF. The CDR3 DNA reads as TGTGCCAGCAGGGGGAACTCCTACGAGCAGTACTTC.

The gene calls are TRBV7-2 and TRBJ2-3; 9 nucleotides line up with TRBD2. J gave up 2 bases and V 5 bases, and 8 bases lay outside the gene matches. Germline loops: CDR1 SGHTA, CDR2 FQGNSA. The length of the CDR3 is 16 residues. This CDR3 is CASSETSGFFTDTQYF. The CDR3 nucleotides are TGTGCCAGCAGCGAGACTAGCGGCTTCTTCACAGATACGCAGTATTTT.

A word on this clonotype: An end of the junction differs from the germline gene, which may be a read error. The J gene is TRBJ2-6, the V gene TRBV29-1; unclear D gene. The CDR3 contains 12 residues. Germline V gene sequence: CDR1 SQVTM, CDR2 ANQGSEA. DNA for the CDR3: TGCTCTTGCAGCTCTGGGACCAACGTCCTGACTTTC. Its protein is CSCSSGTNVLTF.

The genes are TRBV5-1 and TRBJ2-3; 9 positions match TRBD1. The CDR3 has 16 amino acids. The V and J ends lost 4 bases and 4 bases, in that order; junction bases with no gene match: 10. Germline CDR1 and CDR2: SGHRS and YFSETQ. The chain's CDR3 is CASSLAGTGIPDTQYF. The DNA of the CDR3 is TGCGCCAGCAGCCTGGCCGGGACAGGGATCCCAGATACGCAGTATTTT.

This clonotype was detected a few times. The V gene is TRBV28, the J gene TRBJ2-1, with 12 bases lining up with TRBD2. V gave up 8 bases and J gave up 7 bases; unmatched junction bases: 6. The CDR3 loop spans 14 amino acids. The germline CDR1 and CDR2 sequences are MDHEN and SYDVKM. The CDR3 here is CASAGLAGRNEQFF. CDR3 in DNA: TGTGCCAGCGCTGGACTAGCGGGGAGGAATGAGCAGTTCTTC. Together with reference TRBV28 and TRBJ2-1, the CDR3 gives the full variable domain: DVKVTQSSRYLVKRTGEKVFLECVQDMDHENMFWYRQDPGLGLRLIYFSYDVKMKEKGDIPEGYSVSREKKERFSLILESASTNQTSMYLCASAGLAGRNEQFFGPGTRLTVL.

The J gene is TRBJ1-5, the V gene TRBV4-1; TRBD1 is a possible D gene (6 bases). The germline CDR1 and CDR2 sequences are MGHRA and YSYEKL. This CDR3 contains 15 residues. The V gene lost 4 bases and the J gene lost 5 bases, with 15 bases spanning the gap. The CDR3 is CASSPNQGTHQPQHF. The CDR3 DNA reads as TGCGCCAGCAGCCCGAATCAGGGGACGCATCAGCCCCAGCATTTT.

This clonotype has just a few counts. The chain couples TRBV6-4 to TRBJ2-2; D possibly corresponds to TRBD2 (5 bases). The CDR3 covers 13 residues. V was cut by 3 bases and J by 6 bases, with 8 bases left in between. CDR1 and CDR2 (germline): MRHNA, SNTAGT. CDR3 nucleotide sequence: TGTGCCAGCAGTGAACGGGGTGCCGGGGAGCTGTTTTTT. Its protein is CASSERGAGELFF.

This chain joins TRBV12-3 or TRBV12-4 and TRBJ1-1, with D maybe TRBD1 (6 bases). There are 13 residues in the CDR3. Trimming took 0 bases from V and 11 from J, leaving 13 bases between them. CDR3 region: CASSLAQGQRAFF. The CDR3 DNA reads as TGTGCCAGCAGTTTAGCCCAAGGACAGAGGGCTTTCTTT.

V gene TRBV6-6 combines with J gene TRBJ2-1; possibly TRBD2 for D (6 bases). Germline V CDR1 and CDR2: MNHNY, SVGAGI (reference sequence). The CDR3 contains 15 residues. Trimming left V 6 bases short and J 7 bases short, with 19 bases between. CDR3 bases: TGTGCCAGCAGCCTGACTAGGCGCAAAGGGAATGAGCAGTTCTTC. Protein product: CASSLTRRKGNEQFF.

This clonotype appeared a few times. The chain carries TRBV20-1 and TRBJ2-1; 7 positions match TRBD2. J gave up 8 bases and V 1 base, and 5 bases lay outside the gene matches. Germline values: CDR1 DFQATT, CDR2 SNEGSKA (reference sequence). CDR3 length equals 13 residues. Written as DNA, the CDR3 is TGCAGTGCTAGAGTCGTAGGGAGGGATGAGCAGTTCTTC. It encodes CSARVVGRDEQFF.

This clonotype occurred a few times. The chain recombines TRBV6-5 with TRBJ2-7; 8 bases are a match to TRBD2. J gave up 7 bases and V 3 bases, and 20 bases lay outside the gene matches. Germline CDR1 is MNHEY and CDR2 is SVGAGI. The CDR3 extends over 18 amino acids. The DNA for the CDR3 is TGTGCCAGCAGTTATGTGACTAGCGACGCGGTTAGGGCAGGGGAGCAGTACTTC. Encoded protein: CASSYVTSDAVRAGEQYF.

This sequence joins TRBV7-9 and TRBJ2-2, with 9 nucleotides matching TRBD2. V shed 5 bases and J 3 bases; nucleotides not matched to a gene: 7. CDR1 SEHNR and CDR2 FQNEAQ come from the germline V gene (reference sequence). The CDR3 length is 16 residues. CDR3 protein: CASSLLGLADTGELFF. The CDR3 DNA reads TGTGCCAGCAGCCTATTGGGACTAGCCGACACCGGGGAGCTGTTTTTT. Combining the CDR3 with reference TRBV7-9 and TRBJ2-2 gives the whole variable domain DTGVSQNPRHKITKRGQNVTFRCDPISEHNRLYWYRQTLGQGPEFLTYFQNEAQLEKSRLLSDRFSAERPKGSFSTLEIQRTEQGDSAMYLCASSLLGLADTGELFFGEGSRLTVL.